One sample yielded the 13 T cell receptor beta chains listed below, sequenced in a study of T cell repertoires in cytomegalovirus infection. A single record per CDR3 protein comes from TCRdb applying MiXCR to the reads. Among about 210,000 distinct CDR3 sequences listed, 6.5% were seen once. The sequencing sample was made of PBMCs. The origin of the receptors is a human donor in good health (CMV status not recorded). Some clones in this sample may be carry-over from other donors' samples.

In its sample, this clonotype was seen many times. The V call is TRBV9, the J call TRBJ1-1; 7 nucleotides match TRBD1. The germline V gene has CDR1 SGDLS and CDR2 YYNGEE. This CDR3 has 15 residues. The J segment lost 0 bases and the V segment lost 3 bases, leaving 5 bases of the junction unmatched. Written as DNA, the CDR3 is TGTGCCAGCAGCGACCGGGACAGTCTGAACACTGAAGCTTTCTTT. Its translation: CASSDRDSLNTEAFF. The full variable domain, in which reference TRBV9 and TRBJ1-1 provide the parts outside the CDR3, is DSGVTQTPKHLITATGQRVTLRCSPRSGDLSVYWYQQSLDQGLQFLIQYYNGEERAKGNILERFSAQQFPDLHSELNLSSLELGDSALYFCASSDRDSLNTEAFFGQGTRLTVV.

In this sample, this clonotype turned up many times. The chain combines TRBV28 with TRBJ1-3, with unresolved D. Trimming took off 3 bases at V and 4 bases at J, with 4 bases between the two ends. In germline, CDR1 is MDHEN, CDR2 SYDVKM. This CDR3 has 12 amino acids. The CDR3 sequence: CASSFRGNTIYF. As DNA, the CDR3 is TGTGCCAGCAGTTTTCGGGGAAACACCATATATTTT.

The chain is built from TRBV2 and TRBJ1-1; 9 positions match TRBD1. This CDR3 is 14 amino acids long. J lost 4 bases, V lost 8 bases, and 8 bases had no gene match. The germline gives CDR1 SNHLY, CDR2 FYNNEI. The chain's CDR3 is CASPGQGSSTEAFF. The CDR3 DNA sequence: TGTGCCAGCCCGGGACAGGGAAGTAGCACTGAAGCTTTCTTT.

This sequence joins TRBV5-5 and TRBJ1-5, with TRBD1 as a possible D gene (5 bases). This CDR3 has 16 residues. Germline V lookup: CDR1 SGHKS, CDR2 YYEKEE (reference sequence). The ends were cut back, 3 bases at V and 6 bases at J, with 19 bases in the middle. CDR3 in DNA: TGTGCCAGCAGCTCCTCCGGGATGGGGGTCCTTCAGCCCCAGCATTTT. Translated, it gives CASSSSGMGVLQPQHF. The variable domain in full, with the rest retrieved from reference TRBV5-5 and TRBJ1-5, is DAGVTQSPTHLIKTRGQQVTLRCSPISGHKSVSWYQQVLGQGPQFIFQYYEKEERGRGNFPDRFSARQFPNYSSELNVNALLLGDSALYLCASSSSGMGVLQPQHFGDGTRLSIL.

As regards this clonotype: Germline is not matched at one junction end, which may reflect a read error. The chain joins TRBV5-1 to TRBJ1-1, with a weak D call TRBD1 (6 bases). The length of the CDR3 is 15 residues. Germline lookup yields CDR1 SGHRS and CDR2 YFSETQ. CDR3 DNA sequence: TGTGTCAGCAGCTTATGGGGGGCGCGGGGCACTGAAGCTTTCTTT. Its translation: CVSSLWGARGTEAFF.

The chain employs TRBV30 and TRBJ1-1; D call uncertain. V lost 1 base to trimming and J lost 7 bases, with 16 bases between them. Germline lookup yields CDR1 GTSNPN and CDR2 SVGIG (reference sequence). The CDR3 totals 14 residues. The CDR3 nucleotides read TGTGCCTGGAGTGCCGGGATTCGGAACTTTGAAGCTTTCTTT. Amino acids: CAWSAGIRNFEAFF.

There are many counts of this clonotype. The gene calls are TRBV20-1 and TRBJ2-1; unclear D gene. The CDR3 consists of 14 residues. Deletions cut 1 base from V and 0 bases from J, with 7 bases between. Germline V gives CDR1 DFQATT, CDR2 SNEGSKA (reference sequence). The CDR3 region is CSARAGSSYNEQFF. In nucleotides, the CDR3 is TGCAGTGCTAGAGCCGGTAGCTCCTACAATGAGCAGTTCTTC.

In its sample, this clonotype was seen a few times. This sequence joins TRBV5-1 and TRBJ1-1; D ambiguous. Trimming stripped 2 bases from V and 0 bases from J, with 17 bases between. The length of the CDR3 is 17 residues. The germline V gene has CDR1 SGHRS and CDR2 YFSETQ. The CDR3 DNA reads as TGCGCCAGCAGCTTAGGGTTGACAAGCCTCGTGAACACTGAAGCTTTCTTT. Amino acid sequence: CASSLGLTSLVNTEAFF.

This clonotype has at least ten counts. The chain couples TRBV7-2 to TRBJ2-7; D is uncertain. Germline loops: CDR1 SGHTA, CDR2 FQGNSA. Trimming took 2 bases from V and 1 from J, leaving 6 bases between them. The CDR3 runs to 13 residues. In DNA, the CDR3 is TGTGCCAGCAGCTTAACCCCTTCCTACGAGCAGTACTTC. It yields the protein CASSLTPSYEQYF. The full variable domain, in which reference TRBV7-2 and TRBJ2-7 provide the parts outside the CDR3, is GAGVSQSPSNKVTEKGKDVELRCDPISGHTALYWYRQSLGQGLEFLIYFQGNSAPDKSGLPSDRFSAERTGGSVSTLTIQRTQQEDSAVYLCASSLTPSYEQYFGPGTRLTVT.

This clonotype appeared many times. The genes are TRBV7-2 and TRBJ1-5; D is ambiguous. Germline V CDR1 and CDR2: SGHTA, FQGNSA. CDR3 length: 16 amino acids. V lost 0 bases, J lost 0 bases, and 9 bases lay in between. CDR3 sequence reads: CASSLAGWDSNQPQHF. The CDR3, as DNA: TGTGCCAGCAGCTTAGCGGGATGGGATAGCAATCAGCCCCAGCATTTT.

This clonotype appeared many times. The V and J genes are TRBV7-2 and TRBJ2-3, with 7 bases identical to TRBD2. Germline CDR1 and CDR2: SGHTA and FQGNSA. The CDR3 is made up of 13 amino acids. V shed 4 bases and J 5 bases; nucleotides not matched to a gene: 3. CDR3 DNA: TGTGCCAGCAGCTGGGGGGGGGAAGATACGCAGTATTTT. It is translated as CASSWGGEDTQYF.

This clonotype was recorded at least ten times. This chain joins TRBV7-9 and TRBJ2-1; D gene uncertain. CDR1 SEHNR and CDR2 FQNEAQ come from the germline V gene (reference sequence). The CDR3 loop spans 15 amino acids. Between the trimmed V and J ends, which lost 1 base and 7 bases, there was a span of 14 bases. The CDR3 reads CASSLEQVEVNEQFF. In nucleotides, the CDR3 is TGTGCCAGCAGCTTAGAGCAGGTAGAAGTTAATGAGCAGTTCTTC.

A few counts support this clonotype. The chain is built from TRBV20-1 and TRBJ1-6, with TRBD1 matching over 8 bases. The CDR3 runs to 13 residues. Germline lookup yields CDR1 DFQATT and CDR2 SNEGSKA (reference sequence). The CDR3 DNA reads TGCGCCCCGACAGGGGCTTATAATTCACCCCTCCACTTT. Amino acid sequence: CAPTGAYNSPLHF.